The rows below give T cell receptor beta chains drawn from one sample of a study of T cells in Graves' hyperthyroidism and ophthalmopathy. TCRdb reanalysed the multiplex PCR reads using MiXCR and keeps one entry per CDR3 protein. The sample has around 350,000 distinct CDR3 sequences; 20% to 25% are singletons. Material: blood. Receptors originate from a man aged 50 to 59 with Graves' hyperthyroidism. Each CDR3 is given with its conserved first and last residue. Fields, in order: V gene, J gene, D gene, clone size, CDR3 protein, CDR3 DNA. A D gene is named only where the DNA matches it firmly. Expanded clones are given a class, and other clones once, few, many or no size at all.

v_call: TRBV7-3
j_call: TRBJ2-5
d_call: TRBD1
clone_size: many
cdr3_aa: CASSRTGVGETQYF
cdr3_nt: TGTGCCAGCAGCCGGACAGGGGTCGGGGAGACCCAGTACTTC

v_call: TRBV13
j_call: TRBJ1-3
d_call: .
clone_size: few
cdr3_aa: CASSFNRASGNTIYF
cdr3_nt: TGTGCCAGCAGCTTCAACAGGGCCTCTGGAAACACCATATATTTT

v_call: TRBV6-9
j_call: TRBJ2-1
d_call: TRBD2
clone_size: .
cdr3_aa: CASSYRTSGKSYNEQFF
cdr3_nt: TGTGCCAGCAGTTACCGGACTAGCGGGAAATCCTACAATGAGCAGTTCTTC

v_call: TRBV7-8
j_call: TRBJ1-5
d_call: .
clone_size: .
cdr3_aa: CASSQDISGAQHF
cdr3_nt: TGTGCCAGCAGCCAAGATATCAGCGGGGCCCAGCATTTT

v_call: TRBV7-2
j_call: TRBJ1-1
d_call: .
clone_size: .
cdr3_aa: CASSADLGYTEAFF
cdr3_nt: TGTGCCAGCAGCGCCGATCTCGGCTACACTGAAGCTTTCTTT

v_call: TRBV18
j_call: TRBJ1-2
d_call: TRBD1
clone_size: .
cdr3_aa: CASSPTGVDGYTF
cdr3_nt: TGTGCCAGCTCACCTACAGGGGTAGACGGCTACACCTTC

v_call: TRBV29-1
j_call: TRBJ1-1
d_call: TRBD1
clone_size: .
cdr3_aa: CSVRDRGRQGGTEAFF
cdr3_nt: TGCAGCGTCCGGGACAGGGGGCGACAGGGGGGCACTGAAGCTTTCTTT

v_call: TRBV4-1
j_call: TRBJ2-7
d_call: TRBD2
clone_size: .
cdr3_aa: CASSLSGTNYEQYF
cdr3_nt: TGCGCCAGCAGCCTAAGCGGGACCAACTACGAGCAGTACTTC

v_call: TRBV28
j_call: TRBJ2-7
d_call: .
clone_size: many
cdr3_aa: CASSLGARYEQYF
cdr3_nt: TGTGCCAGCAGTTTAGGGGCACGCTACGAGCAGTACTTC

v_call: TRBV15
j_call: TRBJ1-5
d_call: .
clone_size: once
cdr3_aa: CATSRTPNRAQPQHF
cdr3_nt: TGTGCCACCAGCAGAACGCCCAATAGGGCTCAGCCCCAGCATTTT

v_call: TRBV28
j_call: TRBJ2-7
d_call: TRBD2
clone_size: few
cdr3_aa: CASSFAGLAGVGEQYF
cdr3_nt: TGTGCCAGCAGCTTCGCGGGACTAGCGGGAGTCGGCGAGCAGTACTTC

v_call: TRBV7-9
j_call: TRBJ2-1
d_call: TRBD1
clone_size: .
cdr3_aa: CASNLRTGSSGEQFF
cdr3_nt: TGTGCCAGCAACCTCAGGACAGGATCTTCTGGTGAGCAGTTCTTC

v_call: TRBV6-2/TRBV6-3
j_call: TRBJ1-2
d_call: .
clone_size: few
cdr3_aa: CASSYRGISNYGYTF
cdr3_nt: TGTGCCAGCAGTTACCGGGGGATTTCAAACTATGGCTACACCTTC

v_call: TRBV27
j_call: TRBJ1-1
d_call: .
clone_size: .
cdr3_aa: CASSLHQEGTEAFF
cdr3_nt: TGTGCCAGCAGTCTCCATCAAGAAGGCACTGAAGCTTTCTTT

v_call: TRBV12-3/TRBV12-4
j_call: TRBJ1-5
d_call: TRBD1
clone_size: many
cdr3_aa: CASSERTGIGQPQHF
cdr3_nt: TGTGCCAGCAGTGAACGGACAGGGATCGGACAGCCCCAGCATTTT

v_call: TRBV10-1
j_call: TRBJ2-2
d_call: .
clone_size: .
cdr3_aa: CASSPTARLARTGELFF
cdr3_nt: TGCGCCAGCAGTCCCACCGCTCGGCTAGCGAGAACCGGGGAGCTGTTTTTT

v_call: TRBV19
j_call: TRBJ2-1
d_call: .
clone_size: .
cdr3_aa: CASSIDRNSYNEQFF
cdr3_nt: TGTGCCAGTAGTATCGACAGGAACTCCTACAATGAGCAGTTCTTC

v_call: TRBV3-1
j_call: TRBJ2-1
d_call: TRBD2
clone_size: many
cdr3_aa: CASSHPGLGDGYTNNEQFF
cdr3_nt: TGTGCCAGCAGCCACCCGGGACTAGGAGATGGCTACACTAACAATGAGCAGTTCTTC

v_call: TRBV3-1
j_call: TRBJ2-7
d_call: .
clone_size: many
cdr3_aa: CASSRGPIDYEQYF
cdr3_nt: TGTGCCAGCAGCCGAGGCCCCATTGACTACGAGCAGTACTTC

v_call: TRBV3-1
j_call: TRBJ2-7
d_call: .
clone_size: .
cdr3_aa: CASSLDLHNLYEQYF
cdr3_nt: TGTGCCAGCAGCTTAGATTTACACAACCTCTACGAGCAGTACTTC

v_call: TRBV29-1
j_call: TRBJ2-7
d_call: .
clone_size: few
cdr3_aa: CSVEREGTYEQYF
cdr3_nt: TGCAGCGTTGAAAGAGAGGGGACCTACGAGCAGTACTTC

v_call: TRBV11-2
j_call: TRBJ2-3
d_call: .
clone_size: many
cdr3_aa: CASSFPAATRLPDTQYF
cdr3_nt: TGTGCCAGCAGCTTCCCGGCCGCTACCCGCCTGCCAGATACGCAGTATTTT

v_call: TRBV14
j_call: TRBJ2-1
d_call: .
clone_size: .
cdr3_aa: CASSQELGYSSYNEQFF
cdr3_nt: TGTGCCAGCAGCCAAGAGTTGGGTTATAGCTCCTACAATGAGCAGTTCTTC

v_call: TRBV27
j_call: TRBJ1-5
d_call: .
clone_size: many
cdr3_aa: CASSRTGGDDQPQHF
cdr3_nt: TGTGCCAGCAGTCGGACTGGGGGGGACGATCAGCCCCAGCATTTT

v_call: TRBV4-1
j_call: TRBJ2-1
d_call: .
clone_size: .
cdr3_aa: CASSHSGYNEQFF
cdr3_nt: TGCGCCAGCAGCCACAGCGGTTACAATGAGCAGTTCTTC

v_call: TRBV7-2
j_call: TRBJ2-7
d_call: TRBD2
clone_size: .
cdr3_aa: CASSSQGLAGANEQYF
cdr3_nt: TGTGCCAGCAGTTCTCAGGGACTAGCGGGAGCTAACGAGCAGTACTTC

v_call: TRBV19
j_call: TRBJ1-1
d_call: .
clone_size: .
cdr3_aa: CASKERQSEAFF
cdr3_nt: TGTGCCAGTAAGGAGAGACAGAGCGAAGCTTTCTTT

v_call: TRBV5-5
j_call: TRBJ1-2
d_call: TRBD1
clone_size: .
cdr3_aa: CASSLEGADHGYTF
cdr3_nt: TGTGCCAGCAGCCTGGAGGGGGCAGACCATGGCTACACCTTC

v_call: TRBV9
j_call: TRBJ2-1
d_call: TRBD2
clone_size: few
cdr3_aa: CASSVQPGLAGATAYNEQFF
cdr3_nt: TGTGCCAGCAGCGTCCAACCGGGACTAGCGGGAGCAACGGCCTACAATGAGCAGTTCTTC

v_call: TRBV5-1
j_call: TRBJ2-1
d_call: TRBD2
clone_size: few
cdr3_aa: CASSAGLAGDNEQFF
cdr3_nt: TGCGCCAGCAGCGCCGGACTAGCGGGAGACAATGAGCAGTTCTTC

v_call: TRBV6-1
j_call: TRBJ2-5
d_call: .
clone_size: few
cdr3_aa: CASSFGLMGETQYF
cdr3_nt: TGTGCCAGCAGTTTCGGACTAATGGGAGAGACCCAGTACTTC